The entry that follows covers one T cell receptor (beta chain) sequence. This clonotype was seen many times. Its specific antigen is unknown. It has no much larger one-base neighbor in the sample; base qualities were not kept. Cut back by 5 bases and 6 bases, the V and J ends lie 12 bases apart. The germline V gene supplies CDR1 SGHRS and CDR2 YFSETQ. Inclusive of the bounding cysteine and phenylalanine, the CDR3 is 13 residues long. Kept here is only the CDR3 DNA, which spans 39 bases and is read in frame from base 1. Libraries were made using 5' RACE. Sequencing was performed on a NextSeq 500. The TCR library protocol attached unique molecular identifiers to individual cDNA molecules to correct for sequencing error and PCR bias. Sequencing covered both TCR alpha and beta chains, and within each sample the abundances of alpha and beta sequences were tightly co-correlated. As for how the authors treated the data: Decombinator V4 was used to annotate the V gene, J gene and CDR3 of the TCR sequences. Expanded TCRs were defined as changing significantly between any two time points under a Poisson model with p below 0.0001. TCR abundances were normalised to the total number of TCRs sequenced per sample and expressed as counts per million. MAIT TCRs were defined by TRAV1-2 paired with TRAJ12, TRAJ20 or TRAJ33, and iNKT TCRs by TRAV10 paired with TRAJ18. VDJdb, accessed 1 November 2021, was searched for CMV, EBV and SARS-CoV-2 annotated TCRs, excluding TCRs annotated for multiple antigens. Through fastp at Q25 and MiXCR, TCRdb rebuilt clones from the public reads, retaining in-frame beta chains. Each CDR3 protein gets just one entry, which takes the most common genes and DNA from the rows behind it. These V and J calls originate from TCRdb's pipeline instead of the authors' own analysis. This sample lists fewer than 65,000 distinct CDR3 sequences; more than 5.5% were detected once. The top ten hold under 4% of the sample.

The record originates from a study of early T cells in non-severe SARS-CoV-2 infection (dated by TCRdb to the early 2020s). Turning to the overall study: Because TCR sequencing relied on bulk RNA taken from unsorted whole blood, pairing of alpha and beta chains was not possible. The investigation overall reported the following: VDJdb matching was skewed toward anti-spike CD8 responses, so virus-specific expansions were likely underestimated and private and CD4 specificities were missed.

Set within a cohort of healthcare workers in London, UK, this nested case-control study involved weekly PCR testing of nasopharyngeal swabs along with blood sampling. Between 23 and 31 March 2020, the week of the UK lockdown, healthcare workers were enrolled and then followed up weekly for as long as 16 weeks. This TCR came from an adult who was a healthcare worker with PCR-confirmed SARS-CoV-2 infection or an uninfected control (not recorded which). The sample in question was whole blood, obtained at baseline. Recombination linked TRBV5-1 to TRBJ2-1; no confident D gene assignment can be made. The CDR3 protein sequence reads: CASSGVVINEQFF. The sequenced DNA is TGCGCCAGCAGTGGGGTAGTGATCAATGAGCAGTTCTTC. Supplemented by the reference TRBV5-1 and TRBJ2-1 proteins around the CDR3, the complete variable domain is KAGVTQTPRYLIKTRGQQVTLSCSPISGHRSVSWYQQTPGQGLQFLFEYFSETQRNKGNFPGRFSGRQFSNSRSEMNVSTLELGDSALYLCASSGVVINEQFFGPGTRLTVL.